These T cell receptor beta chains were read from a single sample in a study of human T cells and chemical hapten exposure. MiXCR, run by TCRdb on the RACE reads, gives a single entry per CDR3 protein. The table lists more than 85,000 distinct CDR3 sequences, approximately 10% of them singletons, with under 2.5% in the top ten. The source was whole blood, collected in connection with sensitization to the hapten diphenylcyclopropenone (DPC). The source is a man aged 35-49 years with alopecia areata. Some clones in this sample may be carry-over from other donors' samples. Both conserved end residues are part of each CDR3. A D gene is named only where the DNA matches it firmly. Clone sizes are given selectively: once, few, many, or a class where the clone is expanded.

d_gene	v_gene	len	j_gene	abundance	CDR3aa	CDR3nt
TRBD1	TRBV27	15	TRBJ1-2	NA	CASRGQSSSNYGYTF	TGTGCCAGCAGGGGACAGTCCTCCTCTAACTATGGCTACACCTTC
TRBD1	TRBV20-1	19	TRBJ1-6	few	CSAPPERGQESSYNSPLHF	TGCAGTGCTCCGCCTGAAAGGGGACAGGAAAGCTCCTATAATTCACCCCTCCACTTT
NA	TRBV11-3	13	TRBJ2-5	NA	CASSSADLETQYF	TGTGCCAGCAGCTCCGCCGACTTGGAGACCCAGTACTTC
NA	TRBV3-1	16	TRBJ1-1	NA	CASSRTPGLGNTEAFF	TGTGCCAGCAGCCGAACACCGGGATTGGGGAACACTGAAGCTTTCTTT
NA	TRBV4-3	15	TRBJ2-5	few	CASSPQRGTQETQYF	TGCGCCAGCAGCCCACAAAGAGGAACCCAAGAGACCCAGTACTTC
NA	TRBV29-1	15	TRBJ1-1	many	CSVTGNGGVDTEAFF	TGCAGCGTTACCGGGAATGGGGGCGTTGACACTGAAGCTTTCTTT
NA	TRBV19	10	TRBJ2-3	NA	CASKGDTQYF	TGTGCCAGTAAAGGAGATACGCAGTATTTT
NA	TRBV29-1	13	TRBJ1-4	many	CSVATRYNEKLFF	TGCAGCGTCGCCACGAGGTATAATGAAAAACTGTTTTTT
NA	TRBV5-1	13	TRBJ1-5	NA	CASSSTGPPPQHF	TGCGCCAGCAGCTCCACAGGACCACCGCCCCAGCATTTT
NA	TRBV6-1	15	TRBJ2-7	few	CASSVQPPGHWEQYF	TGTGCCAGCAGTGTTCAGCCCCCGGGACACTGGGAGCAGTACTTC
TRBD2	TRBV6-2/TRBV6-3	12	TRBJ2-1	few	CASEEGGRAQFF	TGTGCCAGCGAAGAGGGCGGGAGGGCCCAGTTCTTC
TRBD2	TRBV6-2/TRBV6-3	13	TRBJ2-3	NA	CASKLAGEDTQYF	TGTGCCTCCAAACTAGCGGGCGAGGATACGCAGTATTTT
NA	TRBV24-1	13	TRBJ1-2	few	CATSDPPSYGYTF	TGTGCCACCAGTGACCCCCCCAGTTATGGCTACACCTTC
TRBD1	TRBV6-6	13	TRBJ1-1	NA	CASPVQGAPEAFF	TGTGCCAGCCCGGTACAGGGGGCCCCTGAAGCTTTCTTT
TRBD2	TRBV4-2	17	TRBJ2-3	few	CASSQEGAGGPTDTQYF	TGTGCCAGCAGCCAAGAGGGAGCGGGAGGGCCTACAGATACGCAGTATTTT
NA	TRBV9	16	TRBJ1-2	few	CASSVDRGRGDYGYTF	TGTGCCAGCAGCGTAGATAGAGGCAGGGGAGACTATGGCTACACCTTC
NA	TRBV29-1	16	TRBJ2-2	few	CSVEGPSTGRTGELFF	TGCAGCGTTGAGGGACCGTCGACCGGTCGCACCGGGGAGCTGTTTTTT
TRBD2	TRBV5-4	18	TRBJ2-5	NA	CASSLGTSGRDRGETQYF	TGTGCCAGCAGCCTGGGGACTAGCGGGAGGGATCGGGGTGAGACCCAGTACTTC
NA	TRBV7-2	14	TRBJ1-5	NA	CASSWVPNNQPQHF	TGTGCCAGCAGCTGGGTTCCTAACAATCAGCCCCAGCATTTT
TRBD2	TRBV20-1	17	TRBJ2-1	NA	CSARLYPSGDRGNEQFF	TGCAGTGCTAGATTATACCCTAGCGGTGATCGAGGGAATGAGCAGTTCTTC
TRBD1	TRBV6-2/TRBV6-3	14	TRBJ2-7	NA	CASSYPWDSFEQYF	TGTGCCAGCAGTTACCCCTGGGACAGTTTCGAGCAGTACTTC
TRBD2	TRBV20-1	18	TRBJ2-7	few	CSGNSMGLADTGSYEQYF	TGCAGTGGGAACTCAATGGGGCTAGCGGACACCGGATCCTACGAGCAGTACTTC
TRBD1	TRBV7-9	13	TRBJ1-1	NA	CASSSGDRGEAFF	TGTGCCAGCAGCTCGGGGGACAGGGGGGAAGCTTTCTTT
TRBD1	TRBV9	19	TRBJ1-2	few	CASSSNRGPGPETNYGYTF	TGTGCCAGCAGCTCTAACAGGGGGCCGGGTCCCGAAACTAACTATGGCTACACCTTC
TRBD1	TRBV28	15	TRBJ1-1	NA	CASETGIGGGTEAFF	TGTGCCAGCGAGACAGGGATTGGGGGGGGCACTGAAGCTTTCTTT